This T cell receptor (beta chain) was sequenced during a study of blood T cell repertoires in COVID-19. For the study at large: From T cells, B-cell-depleted T cells, or PBMCs came the material, which was cDNA or gDNA.

Seattle patients were enrolled while actively infected and followed longitudinally. Per the original methods: Reference gene primers were amplified, and this amplification served to estimate nucleated cell counts. The data were produced by immunoSEQ multiplex PCR, yet TCRdb's version contains in-frame clones alone and is incomplete. V, J and clone size were drawn from that table, and D and trimming were deduced from the DNA. The sample consists of 330,000 or so clones, roughly 89% of them appearing once. Trimming cost V 5 bases and J 5 bases, with 18 bases left between them. The CDR3 covers 15 residues. CDR1 is MNHEY, CDR2 SVGEGT, per germline.

The receptor was derived from a woman aged 60-75 years with COVID-19, enrolled during active disease. Material: peripheral blood. This sequence joins TRBV6-2 or TRBV6-3 and TRBJ2-5; tentatively, D is TRBD1 (6 bases). The CDR3 is CASSDHTTGLETQYF. The CDR3 DNA reads TGTGCCAGCAGTGACCATACCACAGGGCTCGAGACCCAGTACTTC.